Sequencing of this T cell receptor (beta chain) was carried out in a study of shared clonotypes between healthy human individuals. Findings of the study overall: Of the naive CD4 clonotypes, around 4.7% were shared across four donors. Owing to a small donor count, the genetic and exposure-history diversity represented was limited. Estimated richness values were generally larger in naive subsets than in memory subsets.

Profiling relied on immunoSEQ multiplex PCR, and the TCRdb table lists in-frame clones only, not all of them. The table has more than 2 million clones, 90% to 97% seen once. It was into CD45RA+ naive and CD45RA-negative memory subsets that the CD4+ cells were split. In germline, CDR1 is SGHNT, CDR2 YYREEE (reference sequence). The germline V and J ends were trimmed by 1 base and 0 bases, with 13 bases remaining between them. CDR3 length: 17 amino acids. Regarding this clone: What it binds is unknown.

This chain links TRBV5-4 with TRBJ2-2, with D possibly TRBD2 on 5 matching bases. This clonotype originated in a man aged 18-30 years in good health. Sample: naive CD4+ T cells sorted from blood. This sample's subset: CD45RA+ positively selected. CDR3 in DNA: TGTGCCAGCAGCTTGAATATCGCTAGCACGAACACCGGGGAGCTGTTTTTT. Translated, it gives CASSLNIASTNTGELFF.